These T cell receptor beta chains were read from a single sample in a study of T cells in localized non-small cell lung cancer. Sequencing used immunoSEQ multiplex PCR; TCRdb keeps in-frame clones, though not all of them. This table holds under 40,000 clones, approximately 80% found once. The material sequenced was peripheral blood, taken before any cancer treatment. These receptor sequences come from a male donor older than 55 with stage III squamous cell lung carcinoma. CDR3s include the opening cysteine and the closing phenylalanine or tryptophan. A D gene is named only where the DNA matches it firmly. A row's size may be missing; if present it is once, few, many or a size class.

clone_size: NA
d_call: TRBD2
v_call: TRBV18
j_call: TRBJ2-1
cdr3_aa: CASSPAGGPSEQFF
cdr3_nt: TGTGCCAGCTCACCAGCGGGAGGGCCCAGTGAGCAGTTCTTC

clone_size: NA
d_call: TRBD2
v_call: TRBV5-8
j_call: TRBJ2-5
cdr3_aa: CASSHGTSGETQYF
cdr3_nt: TGTGCCAGCAGCCATGGGACTAGCGGAGAGACCCAGTACTTC

clone_size: NA
d_call: NA
v_call: TRBV5-6
j_call: TRBJ2-4
cdr3_aa: CASSLAGTKNIQYF
cdr3_nt: TGTGCCAGCAGCTTGGCAGGTACCAAAAACATTCAGTACTTC

clone_size: NA
d_call: NA
v_call: TRBV19
j_call: TRBJ1-4
cdr3_aa: CASTSRGQFNEKLFF
cdr3_nt: TGTGCCAGTACCTCCAGGGGCCAGTTTAATGAAAAACTGTTTTTT

clone_size: NA
d_call: NA
v_call: TRBV6-1
j_call: TRBJ1-2
cdr3_aa: CASSDLQGSGYTF
cdr3_nt: TGTGCTAGCAGTGATCTACAGGGAAGTGGCTACACCTTC

clone_size: once
d_call: TRBD1
v_call: TRBV4-1
j_call: TRBJ2-1
cdr3_aa: CASSQRAGTGPNEQFF
cdr3_nt: TGCGCCAGCAGCCAGCGGGCCGGGACAGGACCCAATGAGCAGTTCTTC

clone_size: NA
d_call: TRBD2
v_call: TRBV5-8
j_call: TRBJ2-7
cdr3_aa: CASTVSGSPYEQYF
cdr3_nt: TGTGCCAGCACCGTTAGCGGGAGTCCCTACGAGCAGTACTTC

clone_size: NA
d_call: TRBD1
v_call: TRBV5-1
j_call: TRBJ2-3
cdr3_aa: CASSFSTGGRDTQYF
cdr3_nt: TGCGCCAGCAGCTTTAGTACAGGGGGAAGAGATACGCAGTATTTT

clone_size: NA
d_call: NA
v_call: TRBV13
j_call: TRBJ2-6
cdr3_aa: CASSSQSSGANVLTF
cdr3_nt: TGTGCCAGCAGTTCCCAGAGCTCTGGGGCCAACGTCCTGACTTTC

clone_size: few
d_call: TRBD2
v_call: TRBV6-5
j_call: TRBJ2-7
cdr3_aa: CASSRTSGGYEQYF
cdr3_nt: TGTGCCAGCAGTAGGACTAGCGGGGGCTACGAGCAGTACTTC

clone_size: NA
d_call: TRBD2
v_call: TRBV11-2
j_call: TRBJ2-1
cdr3_aa: CASSLGSAGGGNEQFF
cdr3_nt: TGTGCCAGCAGCTTAGGCTCGGCGGGGGGCGGCAATGAGCAGTTCTTC

clone_size: once
d_call: NA
v_call: TRBV12-1
j_call: TRBJ1-5
cdr3_aa: CASSFAGLCNQPQHF
cdr3_nt: TGTGCCAGCAGCTTTGCAGGGCTTTGCAATCAGCCCCAGCATTTT

clone_size: NA
d_call: TRBD2
v_call: TRBV29-1
j_call: TRBJ2-3
cdr3_aa: CSGRLATDTQYF
cdr3_nt: TGCAGCGGGAGACTAGCCACAGATACGCAGTATTTT

clone_size: NA
d_call: NA
v_call: TRBV10-3
j_call: TRBJ2-1
cdr3_aa: CAIMGELDEQFF
cdr3_nt: TGTGCCATCATGGGGGAGCTGGATGAGCAGTTCTTC

clone_size: NA
d_call: NA
v_call: TRBV5-1
j_call: TRBJ1-2
cdr3_aa: CASEVGGQGYGYTF
cdr3_nt: TGCGCCAGCGAAGTCGGGGGCCAGGGATATGGCTACACCTTC

clone_size: NA
d_call: NA
v_call: TRBV7-8
j_call: TRBJ1-6
cdr3_aa: CASSPRLRGKCNSPLHF
cdr3_nt: TGTGCCAGCAGTCCGCGGTTGCGGGGTAAGTGTAATTCACCCCTCCACTTT

clone_size: NA
d_call: NA
v_call: TRBV18
j_call: TRBJ1-1
cdr3_aa: CASSPPSTASNTEAFF
cdr3_nt: TGTGCCAGCTCACCTCCCTCGACAGCATCGAACACTGAAGCTTTCTTT

clone_size: few
d_call: NA
v_call: TRBV10-3
j_call: TRBJ2-1
cdr3_aa: CAINPRGQRTDEQFF
cdr3_nt: TGTGCCATCAACCCAAGGGGCCAACGCACGGATGAGCAGTTCTTC

clone_size: NA
d_call: NA
v_call: TRBV29-1
j_call: TRBJ2-2
cdr3_aa: CSVPATNWGLTGELFF
cdr3_nt: TGCAGCGTTCCCGCTACCAATTGGGGGCTGACCGGGGAGCTGTTTTTT

clone_size: NA
d_call: TRBD1
v_call: TRBV27
j_call: TRBJ1-2
cdr3_aa: CASSRDRGYGYTF
cdr3_nt: TGTGCCAGCAGTCGGGACAGGGGCTATGGCTACACCTTC

clone_size: NA
d_call: NA
v_call: TRBV15
j_call: TRBJ2-7
cdr3_aa: CATSRDLYEQYF
cdr3_nt: TGTGCCACCAGCAGAGATCTGTACGAGCAGTACTTC

clone_size: NA
d_call: TRBD1
v_call: TRBV5-6
j_call: TRBJ1-1
cdr3_aa: CASSLTSTGLNTEAFF
cdr3_nt: TGTGCCAGCAGCCTGACCTCGACAGGGCTTAACACTGAAGCTTTCTTT

clone_size: NA
d_call: NA
v_call: TRBV5-4
j_call: TRBJ1-5
cdr3_aa: CASSPGPSNQPQHF
cdr3_nt: TGTGCCAGCAGCCCCGGACCCTCAAATCAGCCCCAGCATTTT

clone_size: NA
d_call: NA
v_call: TRBV7-8
j_call: TRBJ1-1
cdr3_aa: CASTTGVGRASEAFF
cdr3_nt: TGTGCCAGCACCACCGGTGTAGGTAGGGCTTCTGAAGCTTTCTTT

clone_size: NA
d_call: NA
v_call: TRBV7-6
j_call: TRBJ1-3
cdr3_aa: CASSSPWAGRNTIYF
cdr3_nt: TGTGCCAGCAGCTCACCCTGGGCCGGACGAAACACCATATATTTT

clone_size: NA
d_call: NA
v_call: TRBV7-6
j_call: TRBJ1-1
cdr3_aa: CASSLQGGEAFF
cdr3_nt: TGTGCCAGCAGCCTCCAGGGTGGTGAAGCTTTCTTT

clone_size: NA
d_call: TRBD2
v_call: TRBV5-1
j_call: TRBJ2-1
cdr3_aa: CASSLGLAGAGSGNEQFF
cdr3_nt: TGCGCCAGCAGCTTGGGACTAGCGGGAGCCGGGTCGGGCAATGAGCAGTTCTTC

clone_size: once
d_call: NA
v_call: TRBV21-1
j_call: TRBJ1-1
cdr3_aa: CASSKRQGTTEAFF
cdr3_nt: TGTGCCAGCAGCAAAAGACAGGGGACCACTGAAGCTTTCTTT

clone_size: NA
d_call: NA
v_call: TRBV6-5
j_call: TRBJ1-3
cdr3_aa: CASKADSLSGNTIYF
cdr3_nt: TGTGCCAGCAAAGCGGACAGCCTCTCTGGAAACACCATATATTTT

clone_size: NA
d_call: NA
v_call: TRBV5-1
j_call: TRBJ2-1
cdr3_aa: CASSSAPGPGNNEQFF
cdr3_nt: TGCGCCAGCAGCTCGGCACCGGGCCCCGGCAACAATGAGCAGTTCTTC

clone_size: NA
d_call: NA
v_call: TRBV7-6
j_call: TRBJ2-3
cdr3_aa: CASSLVSADTQYF
cdr3_nt: TGTGCCAGCAGCTTAGTTTCGGCAGATACGCAGTATTTT

clone_size: NA
d_call: TRBD2
v_call: TRBV7-6
j_call: TRBJ2-2
cdr3_aa: CASSLVIAGNTGELFF
cdr3_nt: TGTGCCAGCAGCTTAGTAATAGCGGGGAACACCGGGGAGCTGTTTTTT

clone_size: NA
d_call: NA
v_call: TRBV5-1
j_call: TRBJ2-1
cdr3_aa: CASSVGTSPSYGNEQFF
cdr3_nt: TGCGCCAGCAGCGTTGGGACCAGCCCATCCTACGGCAATGAGCAGTTCTTC

clone_size: NA
d_call: NA
v_call: TRBV28
j_call: TRBJ1-3
cdr3_aa: CASSRPGEYGNTIYF
cdr3_nt: TGTGCCAGCAGCCGTCCGGGCGAGTATGGAAACACCATATATTTT

clone_size: NA
d_call: TRBD2
v_call: TRBV2
j_call: TRBJ2-2
cdr3_aa: CASSERGAGRSQNTGELFF
cdr3_nt: TGTGCCAGCAGTGAAAGGGGAGCGGGACGCTCGCAGAACACCGGGGAGCTGTTTTTT

clone_size: NA
d_call: TRBD1
v_call: TRBV7-2
j_call: TRBJ1-2
cdr3_aa: CASSLEGANYGYTF
cdr3_nt: TGTGCCAGCAGCTTAGAGGGGGCGAACTATGGCTACACCTTC

clone_size: NA
d_call: TRBD2
v_call: TRBV10-3
j_call: TRBJ2-1
cdr3_aa: CAISESVSGRDNEQFF
cdr3_nt: TGTGCCATCAGTGAGTCGGTTAGCGGGAGAGACAATGAGCAGTTCTTC

clone_size: NA
d_call: NA
v_call: TRBV2
j_call: TRBJ1-1
cdr3_aa: CASKDPVDTEAFF
cdr3_nt: TGTGCCAGCAAGGATCCGGTTGACACTGAAGCTTTCTTT

clone_size: NA
d_call: NA
v_call: TRBV11-2
j_call: TRBJ1-1
cdr3_aa: CASSSYLGANTEAFF
cdr3_nt: TGTGCCAGCAGCTCCTACCTGGGAGCGAACACTGAAGCTTTCTTT

clone_size: NA
d_call: NA
v_call: TRBV7-2
j_call: TRBJ2-7
cdr3_aa: CASSPSGTETYEQYF
cdr3_nt: TGTGCCAGCAGCCCGAGCGGGACAGAAACCTACGAGCAGTACTTC

clone_size: NA
d_call: NA
v_call: TRBV27
j_call: TRBJ1-2
cdr3_aa: CASSRSGTQNYGYTF
cdr3_nt: TGTGCCAGCAGTCGCTCCGGGACGCAGAACTATGGCTACACCTTC

clone_size: NA
d_call: NA
v_call: TRBV27
j_call: TRBJ2-7
cdr3_aa: CASSLGYEQYF
cdr3_nt: TGTGCCAGCAGTTTAGGGTACGAGCAGTACTTC

clone_size: NA
d_call: NA
v_call: TRBV7-8
j_call: TRBJ2-7
cdr3_aa: CASSIDRSYEQYF
cdr3_nt: TGTGCCAGCAGCATCGACAGGTCCTACGAGCAGTACTTC

clone_size: NA
d_call: NA
v_call: TRBV5-1
j_call: TRBJ2-1
cdr3_aa: CASSPSQGNEQFF
cdr3_nt: TGCGCCAGCAGCCCGTCCCAGGGGAATGAGCAGTTCTTC

clone_size: NA
d_call: NA
v_call: TRBV27
j_call: TRBJ2-4
cdr3_aa: CASSRLYGPKNIQYF
cdr3_nt: TGTGCCAGCAGTCGCCTCTATGGACCCAAAAACATTCAGTACTTC

clone_size: NA
d_call: TRBD2
v_call: TRBV19
j_call: TRBJ2-1
cdr3_aa: CASSRDLAGVGNEQFF
cdr3_nt: TGTGCCAGTAGTCGGGACCTAGCGGGAGTGGGGAATGAGCAGTTCTTC

clone_size: NA
d_call: NA
v_call: TRBV9
j_call: TRBJ1-1
cdr3_aa: CASSVVLGAVAFF
cdr3_nt: TGTGCCAGCAGCGTAGTTCTGGGGGCGGTGGCTTTCTTT

clone_size: NA
d_call: TRBD2
v_call: TRBV7-2
j_call: TRBJ2-1
cdr3_aa: CASSSGLAESSYNEQFF
cdr3_nt: TGTGCCAGCAGCTCCGGACTAGCGGAGAGCTCCTACAATGAGCAGTTCTTC

clone_size: NA
d_call: TRBD1
v_call: TRBV19
j_call: TRBJ1-1
cdr3_aa: CASRDRGQTEAFF
cdr3_nt: TGTGCCAGCCGAGACAGGGGGCAAACTGAAGCTTTCTTT

clone_size: NA
d_call: NA
v_call: TRBV5-6
j_call: TRBJ1-2
cdr3_aa: CASSPAGFGYGYTF
cdr3_nt: TGTGCCAGCAGCCCGGCGGGATTCGGCTATGGCTACACCTTC

clone_size: NA
d_call: TRBD1
v_call: TRBV18
j_call: TRBJ2-1
cdr3_aa: CASSPPGQGVPNEQFF
cdr3_nt: TGTGCCAGCTCACCGCCGGGACAGGGGGTCCCCAATGAGCAGTTCTTC

clone_size: NA
d_call: NA
v_call: TRBV2
j_call: TRBJ2-3
cdr3_aa: CASSLDATRDTQYF
cdr3_nt: TGTGCCAGCAGTCTTGATGCCACCCGCGATACGCAGTATTTT

clone_size: NA
d_call: NA
v_call: TRBV18
j_call: TRBJ1-2
cdr3_aa: CASSPQDAYGYTF
cdr3_nt: TGTGCCAGCTCACCCCAGGACGCCTATGGCTACACCTTC

clone_size: NA
d_call: NA
v_call: TRBV7-7
j_call: TRBJ2-2
cdr3_aa: CASSLGPSTGELFF
cdr3_nt: TGTGCCAGCAGTCTGGGTCCCAGCACCGGGGAGCTGTTTTTT

clone_size: NA
d_call: NA
v_call: TRBV15
j_call: TRBJ1-1
cdr3_aa: CATSRGGEGAEAFF
cdr3_nt: TGTGCCACCAGCAGAGGTGGGGAGGGGGCTGAAGCTTTCTTT